Here is one TCR beta chain with its context. Antigen specificity is unknown. With 4 bases removed from V and 2 bases from J, the gap between germline ends came to 11 bases. The CDR3 is 13 residues long. The germline V gene encodes CDR1 DFQATT and CDR2 SNEGSKA (reference sequence). This sample stems from a study of response to subunit inactivated influenza vaccine. Whole-study results and caveats: It was the authors' suggestion that each seasonal influenza vaccination recruits few new T cells.

TCRdb called the RT-PCR reads again in MiXCR, with one record for every CDR3 protein. Of 750,000 to 850,000 distinct CDR3 sequences in the sample, approximately 17% are singletons; the top ten hold approximately 10%. The material sequenced was PBMCs from blood, taken roughly 5 days after vaccination. This chain joins TRBV20-1 and TRBJ2-5, with a tentative D call TRBD2 (5 bases). This receptor was identified in a man aged 50-59 years who received an inactivated influenza vaccine. CDR3 amino acids: CSATRRQQETQYF. The CDR3 region has the DNA TGCAGTGCTACCCGGAGGCAGCAAGAGACCCAGTACTTC.